This TCR beta chain was captured in a study of blood T cell repertoires in COVID-19. Study background: Acute-phase and convalescent COVID-19 samples originated in the United States, Italy and Spain. The analysed material was cDNA or gDNA that came from T cells, B-cell-depleted T cells, or PBMCs.

Sequenced by immunoSEQ multiplex PCR; TCRdb stores in-frame clones only, minus some. The sample carries 77,000 or so clones, 65% to 90% recorded once. While infection was still active, Seattle patients were enrolled and then followed longitudinally. Trimming cost V 10 bases and J 2 bases; bases outside gene matches: 4. CDR3 length: 12 amino acids. Per germline, CDR1 ENHRY and CDR2 SYGVKD. This rearrangement joins TRBV10-3 to TRBJ2-7; 8 nucleotides agree with TRBD1. The sequenced material came from peripheral blood. This receptor was taken from a young man with COVID-19, enrolled during active disease. This CDR3 is CATGTGPYEQYF. DNA of the CDR3: TGTGCCACGGGGACAGGACCCTACGAGCAGTACTTC.